This TCR beta chain was recorded in a study of T cells in Graves' hyperthyroidism and ophthalmopathy. Hyperthyroidism was newly diagnosed in patients aged 18 to 65 (duration under 2 months). At least ten counts were recorded for this clonotype. The target antigen is unknown. Using RNA transcripts as the source, TCR beta CDR3 regions were amplified. A set of HTBI primers served as the primers for a first-round RT-PCR of the TCR CDR3. In TCRdb, the multiplex PCR reads were re-called with MiXCR into one record per CDR3 protein. The sample has around 300,000 distinct CDR3 sequences; approximately 15% are singletons. Germline loops: CDR1 MDHEN, CDR2 SYDVKM. Trimming left V 9 bases short and J 9 bases short, with 9 bases between. CDR3 length: 10 amino acids. General study findings and limits: Most expanded thyroid clonotypes above 0.001 also appeared in blood. Stable hyperthyroidism was separated from ophthalmopathy by a model based on 13 V-J features.

This sequence was found in a woman aged 25 to 45 with Graves' hyperthyroidism. Sequenced input: blood. This rearrangement joins TRBV28 to TRBJ2-1; D is ambiguous. The CDR3 DNA is TGTGCCAGTGGCTCTGGTGAGCAGTTCTTC. Amino acids: CASGSGEQFF.